This is a list of T cell receptor beta chains from one sample in a study of T cell responses to AZD1222 COVID-19 vaccine. The method was immunoSEQ multiplex PCR; TCRdb's version includes in-frame clones alone and lacks a portion of them. The sample has over 70,000 clones, around 85% seen once. Sequencing was performed on peripheral blood, taken on day 0 of AZD1222 vaccination. The source is an adult in good health. CDR3s include the opening cysteine and the closing phenylalanine or tryptophan. A D gene is named only where the DNA matches it firmly. Rows give clone size only sometimes, using once, few, many, or a class for an expanded clone.

size: NA
V: TRBV19
D: NA
J: TRBJ2-3
DNA: TGTGCCAGTAGTATAATTTGGCGGCAAAGCACAGATACGCAGTATTTT
CDR3: CASSIIWRQSTDTQYF

size: NA
V: TRBV5-1
D: TRBD1
J: TRBJ2-7
DNA: TGCGCCAGCAGCTCACAGGGGCCAAACTCCTACGAGCAGTACTTC
CDR3: CASSSQGPNSYEQYF

size: NA
V: TRBV3-1/TRBV3-2
D: NA
J: TRBJ2-5
DNA: TGTGCCAGCAGCCAAATGGGGGCGCGGGAGACCCAGTACTTC
CDR3: CASSQMGARETQYF

size: NA
V: TRBV4-1
D: NA
J: TRBJ2-6
DNA: TGCGCCAGCAGCCCCCAGAGCAGGGCGGATGGGGCCAACGTCCTGACTTTC
CDR3: CASSPQSRADGANVLTF

size: NA
V: TRBV6-5
D: NA
J: TRBJ1-1
DNA: TGTGCCAGCAGTTACATGAACACTGAAGCTTTCTTT
CDR3: CASSYMNTEAFF

size: NA
V: TRBV7-9
D: NA
J: TRBJ1-2
DNA: TGTGCCAGCAGCTTATCACAGGAAGGCTATGGCTACACCTTC
CDR3: CASSLSQEGYGYTF

size: NA
V: TRBV5-8
D: TRBD1
J: TRBJ1-4
DNA: TGTGCCAGCAGCTTGGTTGTGGGACAGGGGGATGAAAAACTGTTTTTT
CDR3: CASSLVVGQGDEKLFF

size: NA
V: TRBV6-5
D: NA
J: TRBJ1-1
DNA: TGTGCCAGCAGTTACGTGCACGGAGGTGGTTGGGAAGCTTTCTTT
CDR3: CASSYVHGGGWEAFF

size: NA
V: TRBV2
D: NA
J: TRBJ1-5
DNA: TGTGCCAGCAGTTCCGACGACCCTGTAATACATTTT
CDR3: CASSSDDPVIHF

size: NA
V: TRBV4-1
D: TRBD1
J: TRBJ1-1
DNA: TGCGCCAGCAGCCCAATGGACAGGGTGAACACTGAAGCTTTCTTT
CDR3: CASSPMDRVNTEAFF

size: NA
V: TRBV19
D: NA
J: TRBJ1-5
DNA: TGTGCCAGTAGTTCGATATCAGTGGGGCCTGGCCAGCCCCAGCATTTT
CDR3: CASSSISVGPGQPQHF

size: few
V: TRBV5-1
D: NA
J: TRBJ1-1
DNA: TGCGCCAGCAGCTTGGTGGTCAGTGTGAACACTGAAGCTTTCTTT
CDR3: CASSLVVSVNTEAFF

size: NA
V: TRBV19
D: NA
J: TRBJ1-6
DNA: TGTGCCAGTAAATCCGGGACCTCCTTTCAGGCCCTCCACTTT
CDR3: CASKSGTSFQALHF

size: NA
V: TRBV28
D: NA
J: TRBJ2-7
DNA: TGTGCCAGCTCTCCCCACGGGGAGCAGTACTTC
CDR3: CASSPHGEQYF

size: once
V: TRBV5-1
D: NA
J: TRBJ1-1
DNA: TGCGCCAGCAGCTTGTCGGGGGTAAACACTGAAGCTTTCTTT
CDR3: CASSLSGVNTEAFF

size: NA
V: TRBV6-5
D: NA
J: TRBJ2-7
DNA: TGTGCCAGCAGGCGAAGGGTTGGGATTGCTTACGAGCAGTACTTC
CDR3: CASRRRVGIAYEQYF

size: NA
V: TRBV27
D: TRBD2
J: TRBJ2-1
DNA: TGTGCCAGCAGTTTGGGTACAGGACTAGCTACGGATGAGCAGTTCTTC
CDR3: CASSLGTGLATDEQFF

size: NA
V: TRBV5-5
D: NA
J: TRBJ2-7
DNA: TGTGCCAGCAGCTTGGCATCCGACAAAAGGCCGTACTTC
CDR3: CASSLASDKRPYF

size: NA
V: TRBV12-3/TRBV12-4
D: TRBD1
J: TRBJ2-1
DNA: TGTGCCAGCAGCCGGGACAGCTACAATGAGCAGTTCTTC
CDR3: CASSRDSYNEQFF

size: NA
V: TRBV15
D: NA
J: TRBJ1-6
DNA: TGTGCCACCAGCCCCAACGTGGGGGGTGATTCACCCCTCCACTTT
CDR3: CATSPNVGGDSPLHF

size: NA
V: TRBV9
D: NA
J: TRBJ2-7
DNA: TGTGCCAGCAGCGTAGGAAGTCGAGCCCCCGGTGAGCAGTACTTC
CDR3: CASSVGSRAPGEQYF

size: NA
V: TRBV19
D: NA
J: TRBJ1-3
DNA: TGTGCCAGTAGTATACGGCAGGGCTCTGGAAACACCATATATTTT
CDR3: CASSIRQGSGNTIYF

size: NA
V: TRBV29-1
D: TRBD1
J: TRBJ2-2
DNA: TGCAGCGTTGCCGGGACAGTTCAGGGGGAGCTGTTTTTT
CDR3: CSVAGTVQGELFF

size: NA
V: TRBV13
D: NA
J: TRBJ2-7
DNA: TGTGCCAGCAGCTTACGCATGCCGGGCGAGCAGTACTTC
CDR3: CASSLRMPGEQYF

size: NA
V: TRBV6-5
D: TRBD1
J: TRBJ1-5
DNA: TGTGCCAGCGGGGACAGGGGAATATATCAGCCCCAGCATTTT
CDR3: CASGDRGIYQPQHF

size: once
V: TRBV5-6
D: NA
J: TRBJ1-6
DNA: TGTGCCAGCAGCCGAGATGGGGGGTTCGGGAATTCACCCCTCCACTTT
CDR3: CASSRDGGFGNSPLHF

size: NA
V: TRBV5-1
D: NA
J: TRBJ2-2
DNA: TGCGCCAGCAGCGCCGGGGCCCTAAGGGGCGGGGAGCTGTTTTTT
CDR3: CASSAGALRGGELFF

size: NA
V: TRBV7-9
D: NA
J: TRBJ2-3
DNA: TGTGCCAGCAGTAACCGGGGGAGCACAGATACGCAGTATTTT
CDR3: CASSNRGSTDTQYF

size: NA
V: TRBV7-8
D: NA
J: TRBJ2-5
DNA: TGTGCCAGCAGCTTCGGACCAGCCCAAGAGACCCAGTACTTC
CDR3: CASSFGPAQETQYF

size: NA
V: TRBV6-5
D: NA
J: TRBJ2-2
DNA: TGTGCCAGCAGTTACTCGACGGGGAACACCGGGGAGCTGTTTTTT
CDR3: CASSYSTGNTGELFF

size: NA
V: TRBV19
D: NA
J: TRBJ1-2
DNA: TGTGCCAGTACCGAATCTCAGGGCTATGGCTACACCTTC
CDR3: CASTESQGYGYTF

size: NA
V: TRBV7-9
D: NA
J: TRBJ1-2
DNA: TGTGCCAGCAGCTTAGGAGATCAGAACCTCTATGGCTACACCTTC
CDR3: CASSLGDQNLYGYTF

size: few
V: TRBV7-2
D: TRBD1
J: TRBJ1-1
DNA: TGTGCCAGCAGCCTACGACAGGGGGCAACTGAAGCTTTCTTT
CDR3: CASSLRQGATEAFF

size: NA
V: TRBV7-2
D: TRBD1
J: TRBJ2-1
DNA: TGTGCCAGCAGCTTGTGGACAGGGAATGAGCAGTTCTTC
CDR3: CASSLWTGNEQFF

size: NA
V: TRBV6-2/TRBV6-3
D: TRBD1
J: TRBJ1-5
DNA: TGTGCCAGCAGTTCTTTGGGACAGGGGGTTTCCCTTAATCAGCCCCAGCATTTT
CDR3: CASSSLGQGVSLNQPQHF

size: NA
V: TRBV5-6
D: TRBD1
J: TRBJ1-2
DNA: TGTGCCAGCAGCCTGGGACAGGGGATTGGCTACACCTTC
CDR3: CASSLGQGIGYTF

size: NA
V: TRBV5-1
D: TRBD2
J: TRBJ2-1
DNA: TGCGCCAGCAGCGTACCGGGACTAGCATCCTACAATGAGCAGTTCTTC
CDR3: CASSVPGLASYNEQFF

size: NA
V: TRBV4-1
D: NA
J: TRBJ2-3
DNA: TGCGCCAGCAGCCCCGCTCGGGACTCAGGCCCAGATACGCAGTATTTT
CDR3: CASSPARDSGPDTQYF

size: NA
V: TRBV5-1
D: NA
J: TRBJ2-1
DNA: TGCGCCAGCAGCTTGATAGGGGGCTCCTACAATGAGCAGTTCTTC
CDR3: CASSLIGGSYNEQFF

size: once
V: TRBV6-4
D: NA
J: TRBJ1-1
DNA: TGTGCCAGCAAAACCTGGAGCGGACAAACTGAAGCTTTCTTT
CDR3: CASKTWSGQTEAFF

size: once
V: TRBV11-2
D: NA
J: TRBJ1-4
DNA: TGTGCCAGCAGCTCTCGTCCCAGAGGGACAACGGAAAAACTGTTTTTT
CDR3: CASSSRPRGTTEKLFF

size: NA
V: TRBV7-6
D: NA
J: TRBJ2-3
DNA: TGTGCCAGCAGCTTGTGGGAGGAGACAGATACGCAGTATTTT
CDR3: CASSLWEETDTQYF

size: few
V: TRBV7-9
D: NA
J: TRBJ1-1
DNA: TGTGCCAGCAGCTTAGCACAGGCGCGGAACACTGAAGCTTTCTTT
CDR3: CASSLAQARNTEAFF

size: NA
V: TRBV19
D: NA
J: TRBJ1-5
DNA: TGTGCCAGTAGTATATCTGGTGTCGGGGTTCCCCAGCATTTT
CDR3: CASSISGVGVPQHF

size: NA
V: TRBV27
D: NA
J: TRBJ2-2
DNA: TGTGCCAGCAGTCCATACACCGGGGAGCTGTTTTTT
CDR3: CASSPYTGELFF

size: NA
V: TRBV5-6
D: TRBD2
J: TRBJ2-1
DNA: TGTGCCAGCAGAAAACGGACTAGCGGGAGAAGTGTTGAGCAGTTCTTC
CDR3: CASRKRTSGRSVEQFF

size: NA
V: TRBV4-1
D: NA
J: TRBJ2-5
DNA: TGCGCCAGCAGCCAAGATCACAGCGAGGAGACCCAGTACTTC
CDR3: CASSQDHSEETQYF

size: many
V: TRBV9
D: NA
J: TRBJ1-4
DNA: TGTGCCAGCAGCCCTCGGGGTATAGGGGAAGATGAAAAACTGTTTTTT
CDR3: CASSPRGIGEDEKLFF

size: NA
V: TRBV4-2
D: NA
J: TRBJ1-6
DNA: TGTGCCAGCAGCCAAGAACTTGGAGGTCCCCTCCACTTT
CDR3: CASSQELGGPLHF

size: once
V: TRBV2
D: NA
J: TRBJ2-3
DNA: TGTGCCAGCACCACGACTCCAGATACGCAGTATTTT
CDR3: CASTTTPDTQYF

size: few
V: TRBV19
D: NA
J: TRBJ1-1
DNA: TGTGCCAGTAGTACCTTATACACTGAAGCTTTCTTT
CDR3: CASSTLYTEAFF

size: NA
V: TRBV10-2
D: TRBD2
J: TRBJ2-3
DNA: TGCGCCAGCAGAGGGACTAGCGGATTCACAGATACGCAGTATTTT
CDR3: CASRGTSGFTDTQYF

size: few
V: TRBV30
D: NA
J: TRBJ1-1
DNA: TGTGCCTGGAGCCCCGTAGGGACTGAAGCTTTCTTT
CDR3: CAWSPVGTEAFF

size: NA
V: TRBV15
D: TRBD2
J: TRBJ2-5
DNA: TGTGCCACCAGCAGAGGGGCTAGCGGGGCTCAAGAGACCCAGTACTTC
CDR3: CATSRGASGAQETQYF

size: NA
V: TRBV5-6
D: NA
J: TRBJ1-3
DNA: TGTGCCAGCAGCCAAACGGACATCCTACAAAACACCATATATTTT
CDR3: CASSQTDILQNTIYF

size: NA
V: TRBV19
D: NA
J: TRBJ2-5
DNA: TGTGCCAGTACCCTGATGTTTGGGCCAACGCAAGAGACCCAGTACTTC
CDR3: CASTLMFGPTQETQYF

size: NA
V: TRBV12-3/TRBV12-4
D: NA
J: TRBJ1-1
DNA: TGTGCCAGCAGTTTAGCGGGCCGAAGTGAAGCTTTCTTT
CDR3: CASSLAGRSEAFF

size: NA
V: TRBV29-1
D: TRBD1
J: TRBJ1-2
DNA: TGCAGCGCCGGTCGGACAGGGGCGATTCCCAGGGGCTACACCTTC
CDR3: CSAGRTGAIPRGYTF

size: few
V: TRBV7-2
D: NA
J: TRBJ2-7
DNA: TGTGCCAGCAGCCCACGGCCGGGACCTGGAAACGAGCAGTACTTC
CDR3: CASSPRPGPGNEQYF